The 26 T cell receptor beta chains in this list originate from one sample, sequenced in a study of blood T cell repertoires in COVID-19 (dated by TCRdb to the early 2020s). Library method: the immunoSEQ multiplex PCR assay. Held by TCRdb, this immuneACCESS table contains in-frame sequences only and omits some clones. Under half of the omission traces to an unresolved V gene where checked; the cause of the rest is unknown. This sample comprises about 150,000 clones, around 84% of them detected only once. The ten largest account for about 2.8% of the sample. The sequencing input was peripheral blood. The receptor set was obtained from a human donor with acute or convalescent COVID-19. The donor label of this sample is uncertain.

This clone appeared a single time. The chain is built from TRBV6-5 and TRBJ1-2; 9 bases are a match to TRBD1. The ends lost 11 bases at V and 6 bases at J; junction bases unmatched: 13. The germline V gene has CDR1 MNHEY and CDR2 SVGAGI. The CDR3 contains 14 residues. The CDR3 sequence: CAGRPGTGTDGYTF. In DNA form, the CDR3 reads TGTGCCGGCCGTCCCGGGACAGGGACCGATGGCTACACCTTC.

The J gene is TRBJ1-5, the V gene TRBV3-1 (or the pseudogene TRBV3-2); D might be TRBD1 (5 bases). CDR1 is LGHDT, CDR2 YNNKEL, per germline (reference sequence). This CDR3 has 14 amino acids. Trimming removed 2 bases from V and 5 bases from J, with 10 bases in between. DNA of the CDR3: TGTGCCAGCAGCCAAAGAGACAGCGATCAGCCCCAGCATTTT. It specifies CASSQRDSDQPQHF.

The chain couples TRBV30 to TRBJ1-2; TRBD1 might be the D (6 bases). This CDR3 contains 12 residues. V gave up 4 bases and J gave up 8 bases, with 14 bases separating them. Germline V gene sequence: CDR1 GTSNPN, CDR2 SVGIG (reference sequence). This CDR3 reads CAWNVQGYGYTF. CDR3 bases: TGTGCCTGGAATGTCCAGGGGTACGGCTACACCTTC.

The CDR3 DNA reads TGTGCCAGCTCACCACCGGGACTAGTCCGGTTAGATACGCAGTATTTT. This translates into CASSPPGLVRLDTQYF. This chain uses TRBV18 with TRBJ2-3; 8 positions agree with TRBD2. This CDR3 has 16 residues. Germline V gene lookup returns CDR1 KGHSH and CDR2 LQKENI. With 0 bases clipped from V and 5 bases from J, the junction kept 7 bases outside the gene matches.

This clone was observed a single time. The CDR3 DNA reads TGTGCCAGCAGCCCAAGGACTTCCTACAATGAGCAGTTCTTC. It is translated as CASSPRTSYNEQFF. This sequence joins TRBV9 and TRBJ2-1; TRBD2 might be the D (5 bases). The CDR3 is 14 residues long. CDR1 is SGDLS, CDR2 YYNGEE, per germline. V lost 4 bases, J lost 1 base, and 9 bases lay in between.

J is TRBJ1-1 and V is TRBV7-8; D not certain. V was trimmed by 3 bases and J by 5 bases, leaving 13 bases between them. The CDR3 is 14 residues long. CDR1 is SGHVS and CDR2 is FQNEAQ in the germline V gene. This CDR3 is CASSFSGLATEAFF. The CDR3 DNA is TGTGCCAGCAGCTTTTCGGGTTTGGCGACTGAAGCTTTCTTT.

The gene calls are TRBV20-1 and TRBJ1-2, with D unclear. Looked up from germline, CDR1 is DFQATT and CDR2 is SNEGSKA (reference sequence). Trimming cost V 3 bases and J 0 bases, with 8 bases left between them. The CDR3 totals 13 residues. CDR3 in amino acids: CSASLEANYGYTF. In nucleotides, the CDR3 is TGCAGTGCTAGTCTAGAGGCTAACTATGGCTACACCTTC.

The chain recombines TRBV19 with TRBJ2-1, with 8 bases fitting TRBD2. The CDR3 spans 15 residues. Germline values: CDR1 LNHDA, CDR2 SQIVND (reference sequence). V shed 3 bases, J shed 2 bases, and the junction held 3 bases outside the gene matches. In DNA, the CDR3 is TGTGCCAGTAGTATCATTAGCGGGACCTACAATGAGCAGTTCTTC. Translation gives CASSIISGTYNEQFF. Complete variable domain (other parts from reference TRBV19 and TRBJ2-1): DGGITQSPKYLFRKEGQNVTLSCEQNLNHDAMYWYRQDPGQGLRLIYYSQIVNDFQKGDIAEGYSVSREKKESFPLTVTSAQKNPTAFYLCASSIISGTYNEQFFGPGTRLTVL.

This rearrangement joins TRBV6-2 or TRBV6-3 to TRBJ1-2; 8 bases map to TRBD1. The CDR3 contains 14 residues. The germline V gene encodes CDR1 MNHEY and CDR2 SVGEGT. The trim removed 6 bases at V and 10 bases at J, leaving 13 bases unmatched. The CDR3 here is CASSIIQGARDYTF. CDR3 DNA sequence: TGTGCCAGCAGCATTATTCAGGGGGCGCGAGACTACACCTTC.

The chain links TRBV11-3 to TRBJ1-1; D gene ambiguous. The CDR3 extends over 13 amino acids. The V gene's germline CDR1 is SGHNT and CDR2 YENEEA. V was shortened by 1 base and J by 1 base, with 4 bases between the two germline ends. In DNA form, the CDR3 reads TGTGCCAGCAGCTTAGCTAGGAACACTGAAGCTTTCTTT. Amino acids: CASSLARNTEAFF.

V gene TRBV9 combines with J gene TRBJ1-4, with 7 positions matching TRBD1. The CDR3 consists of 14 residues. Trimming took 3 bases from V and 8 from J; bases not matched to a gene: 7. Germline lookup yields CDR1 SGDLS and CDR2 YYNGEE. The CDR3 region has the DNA TGTGCCAGCAGCGACAGGGGAGGAGGGGAAAAACTGTTTTTT. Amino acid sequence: CASSDRGGGEKLFF.

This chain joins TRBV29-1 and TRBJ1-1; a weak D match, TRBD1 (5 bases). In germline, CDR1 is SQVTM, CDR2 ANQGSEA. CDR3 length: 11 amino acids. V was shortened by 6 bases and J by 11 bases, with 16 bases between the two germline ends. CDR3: CSVNVRGLAFF. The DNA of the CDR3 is TGCAGCGTAAACGTTCGGGGACTCGCTTTCTTT.

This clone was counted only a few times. CDR3 amino acids: CASMGEFMNTEAFF. The CDR3 DNA sequence: TGTGCCAGTATGGGAGAATTCATGAACACTGAAGCTTTCTTT. V gene TRBV19 combines with J gene TRBJ1-1; D unclear. The CDR3 loop spans 14 amino acids. V lost 7 bases to trimming and J lost 0 bases, with 12 bases between them. Germline CDR1 and CDR2: LNHDA and SQIVND (reference sequence).

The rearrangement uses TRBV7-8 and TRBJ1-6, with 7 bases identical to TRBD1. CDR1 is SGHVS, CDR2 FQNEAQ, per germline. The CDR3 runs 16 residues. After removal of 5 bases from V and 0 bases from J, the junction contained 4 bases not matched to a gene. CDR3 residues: CASSPTGSSYNSPLHF. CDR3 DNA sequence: TGTGCCAGCAGCCCGACAGGGAGCTCCTATAATTCACCCCTCCACTTT. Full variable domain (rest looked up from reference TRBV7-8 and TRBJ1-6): GAGVSQSPRYKVAKRGQDVALRCDPISGHVSLFWYQQALGQGPEFLTYFQNEAQLDKSGLPSDRFFAERPEGSVSTLKIQRTQQEDSAVYLCASSPTGSSYNSPLHFGNGTRLTVT.

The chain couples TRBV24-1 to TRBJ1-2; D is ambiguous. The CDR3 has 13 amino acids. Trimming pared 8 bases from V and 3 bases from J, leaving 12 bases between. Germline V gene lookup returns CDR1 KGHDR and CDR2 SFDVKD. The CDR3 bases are TGTGCCACCAAGGATGACCGGGACTATGGCTACACCTTC. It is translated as CATKDDRDYGYTF.

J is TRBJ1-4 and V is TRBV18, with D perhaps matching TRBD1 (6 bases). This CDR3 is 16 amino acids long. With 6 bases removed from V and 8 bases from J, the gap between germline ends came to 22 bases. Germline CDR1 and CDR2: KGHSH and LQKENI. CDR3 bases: TGTGCCAGCTCTCACACTCAGGCAGGGGTGGAGGAAAAACTGTTTTTT. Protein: CASSHTQAGVEEKLFF. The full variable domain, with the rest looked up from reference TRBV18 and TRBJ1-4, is NAGVMQNPRHLVRRRGQEARLRCSPMKGHSHVYWYRQLPEEGLKFMVYLQKENIIDESGMPKERFSAEFPKEGPSILRIQQVVRGDSAAYFCASSHTQAGVEEKLFFGSGTQLSVL.

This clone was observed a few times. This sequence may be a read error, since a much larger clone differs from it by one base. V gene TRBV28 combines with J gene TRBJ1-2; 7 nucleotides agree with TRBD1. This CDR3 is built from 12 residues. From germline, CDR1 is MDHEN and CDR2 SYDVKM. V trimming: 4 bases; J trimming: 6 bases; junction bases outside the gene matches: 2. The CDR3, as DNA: TGTGCCAGCAGTTGGGACAGCCATGGCTACACCTTC. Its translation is CASSWDSHGYTF.

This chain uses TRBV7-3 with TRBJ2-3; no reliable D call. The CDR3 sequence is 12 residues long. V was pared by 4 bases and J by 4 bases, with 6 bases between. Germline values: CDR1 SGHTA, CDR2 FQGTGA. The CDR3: CASSYRADTQYF. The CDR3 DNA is TGTGCCAGCAGCTACCGGGCAGATACGCAGTATTTT.

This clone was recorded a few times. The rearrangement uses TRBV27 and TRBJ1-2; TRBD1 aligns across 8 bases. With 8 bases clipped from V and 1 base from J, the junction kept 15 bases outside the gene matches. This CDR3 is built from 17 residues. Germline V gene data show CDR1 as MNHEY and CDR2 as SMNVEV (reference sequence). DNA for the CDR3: TGTGCCAGCGGTAGAGCCGGACAGGGAGGAAGTAACTATGGCTACACCTTC. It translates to CASGRAGQGGSNYGYTF.

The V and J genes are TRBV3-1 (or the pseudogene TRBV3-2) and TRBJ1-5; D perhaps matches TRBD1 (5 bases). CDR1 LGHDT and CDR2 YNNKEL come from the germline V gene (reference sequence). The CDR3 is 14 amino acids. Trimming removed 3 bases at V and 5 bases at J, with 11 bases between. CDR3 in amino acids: CASSHAGSYQPQHF. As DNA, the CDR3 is TGTGCCAGCAGCCACGCAGGGTCGTATCAGCCCCAGCATTTT.

CDR3 in DNA: TGTGCCAGCTCACCAACTAGCGGGATGCCCGGGGAGCTGTTTTTT. Protein sequence: CASSPTSGMPGELFF. The chain joins TRBV18 to TRBJ2-2; 10 bases are a match to TRBD2. The trim removed 2 bases at V and 6 bases at J, leaving 3 bases unmatched. This CDR3 contains 15 residues. Germline-derived CDR1 and CDR2 are KGHSH and LQKENI.

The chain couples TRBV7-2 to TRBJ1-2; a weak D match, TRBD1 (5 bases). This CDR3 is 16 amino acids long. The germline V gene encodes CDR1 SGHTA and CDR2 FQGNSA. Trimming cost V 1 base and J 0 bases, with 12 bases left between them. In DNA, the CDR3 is TGTGCCAGCAGCTTAGTCAGGGCGGGGGCTAACTATGGCTACACCTTC. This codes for CASSLVRAGANYGYTF.

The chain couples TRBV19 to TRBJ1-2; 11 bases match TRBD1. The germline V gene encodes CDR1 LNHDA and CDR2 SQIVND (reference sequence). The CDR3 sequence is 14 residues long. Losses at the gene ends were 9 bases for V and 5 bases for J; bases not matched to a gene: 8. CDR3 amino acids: CASLRDRGSYGYTF. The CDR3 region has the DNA TGTGCCAGCCTACGGGACAGGGGGTCATATGGCTACACCTTC.

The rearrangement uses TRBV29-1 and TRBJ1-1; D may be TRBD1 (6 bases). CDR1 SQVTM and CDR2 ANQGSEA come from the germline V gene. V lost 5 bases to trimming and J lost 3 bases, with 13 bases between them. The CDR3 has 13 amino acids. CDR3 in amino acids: CSVRGHPDTEAFF. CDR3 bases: TGCAGCGTTAGGGGACATCCGGACACTGAAGCTTTCTTT. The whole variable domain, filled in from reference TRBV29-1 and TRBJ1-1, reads SAVISQKPSRDICQRGTSLTIQCQVDSQVTMMFWYRQQPGQSLTLIATANQGSEATYESGFVIDKFPISRPNLTFSTLTVSNMSPEDSSIYLCSVRGHPDTEAFFGQGTRLTVV.

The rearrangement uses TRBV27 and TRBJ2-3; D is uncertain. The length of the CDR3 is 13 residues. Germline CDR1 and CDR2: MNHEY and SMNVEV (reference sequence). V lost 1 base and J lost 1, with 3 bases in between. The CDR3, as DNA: TGTGCCAGCAGTTTATGGCGCACAGATACGCAGTATTTT. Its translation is CASSLWRTDTQYF.

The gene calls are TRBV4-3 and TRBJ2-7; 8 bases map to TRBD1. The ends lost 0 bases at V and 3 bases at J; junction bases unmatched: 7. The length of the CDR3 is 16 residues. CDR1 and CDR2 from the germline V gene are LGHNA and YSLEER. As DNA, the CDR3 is TGCGCCAGCAGCCAAGATGGCCAGGGGGCCCTCTACGAGCAGTACTTC. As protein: CASSQDGQGALYEQYF.